These 29 T cell receptor beta chains were all obtained from the same sample, sequenced in a study of OX40 agonist ivuxolimab in advanced cancers. The method was immunoSEQ multiplex PCR; TCRdb's version includes in-frame clones alone and lacks a portion of them. The sample carries tens of thousands of clones, around four fifths recorded once. This specimen consisted of CD4+ or CD8+ T cells sorted from blood, obtained in a trial of the OX40 agonist ivuxolimab. The receptors derive from an adult with an advanced solid tumor such as melanoma, head and neck, liver or kidney cancer.

The chain combines TRBV4-2 with TRBJ2-3, with 9 bases that match TRBD2. The germline CDR1 and CDR2 sequences are LGHNA and YNFKEQ. The J segment lost 1 base and the V segment lost 3 bases, leaving 11 bases of the junction unmatched. This CDR3 contains 18 residues. The CDR3 protein is CASSHPDSGSKGTDTQYF. CDR3 bases: TGTGCCAGCAGCCATCCCGATAGCGGGAGCAAGGGCACAGATACGCAGTATTTT.

The J gene is TRBJ1-5, the V gene TRBV5-6; 7 positions agree with TRBD1. CDR1 is SGHDT, CDR2 YYEEEE, per germline. The length of the CDR3 is 14 residues. V trimming: 1 base; J trimming: 6 bases; junction bases outside the gene matches: 4. CDR3 nucleotides: TGTGCCAGCAGCTTGCAGGGGGTTCCTCAGCCCCAGCATTTT. Amino acid sequence: CASSLQGVPQPQHF.

This clone showed up just once. The chain uses TRBV4-1 and TRBJ1-1; unclear D gene. The CDR3 length is 12 residues. Germline CDR1 and CDR2: MGHRA and YSYEKL. Trimming removed 3 bases at V and 11 bases at J, with 13 bases between. CDR3 loop: CASSQGGIGAFF. CDR3 nucleotide sequence: TGCGCCAGCAGCCAGGGAGGAATCGGGGCTTTCTTT.

The rearrangement joins TRBV7-9 to TRBJ2-7; TRBD1 aligns across 11 bases. Germline V CDR1 and CDR2: SEHNR, FQNEAQ (reference sequence). This CDR3 spans 16 amino acids. V gave up 5 bases and J gave up 3 bases; unmatched junction bases: 9. The CDR3 spells CASSDTGQGAIYEQYF. CDR3 in DNA: TGTGCCAGCAGCGACACTGGACAGGGGGCGATCTACGAGCAGTACTTC.

This sequence joins TRBV30 and TRBJ2-7; possibly TRBD1 for D (7 bases). This CDR3 comprises 15 residues. CDR1 and CDR2 from the germline V gene are GTSNPN and SVGIG (reference sequence). V gave up 2 bases and J gave up 4 bases, with 18 bases separating them. The CDR3 DNA sequence: TGTGCCTGGAGTCCCACCGGGGCAGGGGGGTACGAGCAGTACTTC. This encodes CAWSPTGAGGYEQYF.

This clone turned up a few times. CDR3 residues: CASRRTGMNTGELFF. The CDR3, as DNA: TGTGCCAGCAGAAGGACAGGGATGAACACCGGGGAGCTGTTTTTT. V usage is TRBV28 and J usage is TRBJ2-2; 8 nucleotides align to TRBD1. There are 15 residues in the CDR3. Germline-derived CDR1 and CDR2 are MDHEN and SYDVKM. Unmatched junction bases numbered 4, after V lost 6 bases and J lost 1 base. Full variable domain (outside the CDR3, taken from reference TRBV28 and TRBJ2-2): DVKVTQSSRYLVKRTGEKVFLECVQDMDHENMFWYRQDPGLGLRLIYFSYDVKMKEKGDIPEGYSVSREKKERFSLILESASTNQTSMYLCASRRTGMNTGELFFGEGSRLTVL.

The chain couples TRBV4-1 to TRBJ2-7; no reliable D call. The CDR3 is 14 amino acids. V was pared by 2 bases and J by 2 bases, with 10 bases between. Germline values: CDR1 MGHRA, CDR2 YSYEKL. DNA of the CDR3: TGCGCCAGCAGCCAATTGCTGGAGCCCTACGAGCAGTACTTC. This encodes CASSQLLEPYEQYF.

This clone was seen a single time. This chain uses TRBV27 with TRBJ2-7; possible D gene TRBD1, 6 bases. Trimming pared 8 bases from V and 1 base from J, leaving 15 bases between. CDR3 length equals 14 residues. Germline assignment: CDR1 MNHEY and CDR2 SMNVEV (reference sequence). In DNA, the CDR3 is TGTGCCAGCGCACCGGACAGCCCATCCTACGAGCAGTACTTC. Protein product: CASAPDSPSYEQYF.

This chain joins TRBV4-3 and TRBJ1-4; D remains unclear. The V gene lost 6 bases and the J gene lost 8 bases, with 7 bases spanning the gap. Germline V gives CDR1 LGHNA, CDR2 YSLEER. The CDR3 length is 11 residues. The CDR3 sequence is CASRRGEKLFF. Here the CDR3 DNA reads TGCGCCAGCAGACGTGGGGAAAAACTGTTTTTT.

The chain carries TRBV19 and TRBJ1-6, with D unclear. This CDR3 comprises 13 residues. The V and J ends lost 6 bases and 8 bases respectively, with 11 bases between them. Germline V gene sequence: CDR1 LNHDA, CDR2 SQIVND (reference sequence). The DNA for the CDR3 is TGTGCCAGTAGCATGGAGGAGTATTCACCCCTCCACTTT. Residues: CASSMEEYSPLHF. The full variable domain, in which reference TRBV19 and TRBJ1-6 provide the parts outside the CDR3, is DGGITQSPKYLFRKEGQNVTLSCEQNLNHDAMYWYRQDPGQGLRLIYYSQIVNDFQKGDIAEGYSVSREKKESFPLTVTSAQKNPTAFYLCASSMEEYSPLHFGNGTRLTVT.

The gene calls are TRBV19 and TRBJ1-5, with 8 bases matching TRBD1. Germline CDR1 and CDR2: LNHDA and SQIVND (reference sequence). J lost 2 bases, V lost 6 bases, and 6 bases had no gene match. The CDR3 covers 15 residues. Here the CDR3 DNA reads TGTGCCAGTAGATCGGACAGGGCGGGCAATCAGCCCCAGCATTTT. As protein: CASRSDRAGNQPQHF.

The table lists this clone with a count of one. The chain is built from TRBV27 and TRBJ2-7; the D call may be TRBD1 or TRBD2 (6 bases each). From germline, CDR1 is MNHEY and CDR2 SMNVEV (reference sequence). The CDR3 covers 13 residues. V was clipped by 4 bases and J by 7 bases, with 14 bases between them. The CDR3 DNA reads TGTGCCAGCAGTTCGGGGGCCGGGGGTGAGCAGTACTTC. Its translation is CASSSGAGGEQYF.

The chain carries TRBV28 and TRBJ2-1; TRBD1 matches at 8 bases. Germline CDR1 MDHEN, CDR2 SYDVKM. J was trimmed by 0 bases and V by 1 base; bases with no gene match: 8. The CDR3 consists of 18 residues. This CDR3 is CASSLLGQASSSYNEQFF. CDR3 sequence (DNA): TGTGCCAGCAGTTTATTGGGACAGGCCTCTAGCTCCTACAATGAGCAGTTCTTC.

V is TRBV6-5 and J is TRBJ1-2, with 8 bases lining up with TRBD1. The V gene end was trimmed by 7 bases and the J gene end by 8 bases; junction bases not matched to a gene: 6. CDR1 and CDR2 from the germline V gene are MNHEY and SVGAGI. The CDR3 length is 12 residues. CDR3 sequence reads: CASTSGGLGYTF. The CDR3 DNA sequence: TGTGCCAGCACGTCAGGGGGCCTAGGCTACACCTTC.

V gene TRBV7-9 combines with J gene TRBJ2-3; D ambiguous. V gave up 1 base and J gave up 7 bases, with 6 bases separating them. The CDR3 has 12 amino acids. CDR1 and CDR2 (germline): SEHNR, FQNEAQ (reference sequence). Written as DNA, the CDR3 is TGTGCCAGCAGCTTAGACAGCAATACGCAGTATTTT. Translated, it gives CASSLDSNTQYF. Together with reference TRBV7-9 and TRBJ2-3, the CDR3 gives the full variable domain: DTGVSQNPRHKITKRGQNVTFRCDPISEHNRLYWYRQTLGQGPEFLTYFQNEAQLEKSRLLSDRFSAERPKGSFSTLEIQRTEQGDSAMYLCASSLDSNTQYFGPGTRLTVL.

V is TRBV5-1 and J is TRBJ2-1; D might be TRBD1 (7 bases). Per germline, CDR1 SGHRS and CDR2 YFSETQ. This CDR3 contains 17 residues. V was clipped by 7 bases and J by 0 bases, with 20 bases between them. CDR3: CASGLLGTVSSYNEQFF. Written as DNA, the CDR3 is TGCGCCAGCGGACTACTCGGGACAGTAAGCTCCTACAATGAGCAGTTCTTC.

J is TRBJ2-7 and V is TRBV30; TRBD2 matches at 12 bases. This CDR3 has 13 amino acids. Trimming removed 5 bases from V and 3 bases from J; junction bases left unmatched: 2. Germline V gene lookup returns CDR1 GTSNPN and CDR2 SVGIG (reference sequence). CDR3 coding DNA: TGTGCCTGGGCTAGCGGGAGGGTCTACGAGCAGTACTTC. Amino acids: CAWASGRVYEQYF.

The rearrangement joins TRBV7-9 to TRBJ2-3; the match to TRBD1 covers 7 bases. CDR1 SEHNR and CDR2 FQNEAQ come from the germline V gene (reference sequence). This CDR3 spans 14 amino acids. With 3 bases clipped from V and 4 bases from J, the junction kept 4 bases outside the gene matches. CDR3: CASSFYDRADTQYF. CDR3 coding DNA: TGTGCCAGCAGCTTCTACGACAGGGCAGATACGCAGTATTTT.

The chain carries TRBV19 and TRBJ1-5; the match to TRBD1 covers 9 bases. The CDR3 has 19 residues. J gave up 5 bases and V 1 base, and 15 bases lay outside the gene matches. Germline assignment: CDR1 LNHDA and CDR2 SQIVND (reference sequence). Here the CDR3 DNA reads TGTGCCAGTAGTATAGTAACCGGGACAGGGAGGTTAGGGGATCAGCCCCAGCATTTT. Translated: CASSIVTGTGRLGDQPQHF.

The chain is built from TRBV30 and TRBJ2-1; 11 bases fit TRBD2. CDR1 and CDR2 from the germline V gene are GTSNPN and SVGIG (reference sequence). The CDR3 consists of 16 residues. J was trimmed by 3 bases and V by 1 base; bases with no gene match: 5. The CDR3 reads CAWSDGTSGLYNEQFF. CDR3 sequence (DNA): TGTGCCTGGAGTGACGGGACTAGCGGCCTCTACAATGAGCAGTTCTTC. The whole variable domain, remainder taken from reference TRBV30 and TRBJ2-1, is SQTIHQWPATLVQPVGSPLSLECTVEGTSNPNLYWYRQAAGRGLQLLFYSVGIGQISSEVPQNLSASRPQDRQFILSSKKLLLSDSGFYLCAWSDGTSGLYNEQFFGPGTRLTVL.

This clone was found a few times. This chain joins TRBV27 and TRBJ1-2; D possibly corresponds to TRBD1 (6 bases). The CDR3 totals 16 residues. The germline V gene has CDR1 MNHEY and CDR2 SMNVEV (reference sequence). CDR3 sequence reads: CAKSSPGDPFNYGYTF. Here the CDR3 DNA reads TGTGCTAAATCTTCACCAGGGGACCCATTTAACTATGGCTACACCTTC.

The V and J genes are TRBV10-1 and TRBJ2-7; 10 nucleotides agree with TRBD1. The CDR3 sequence is 15 residues long. The germline V gene has CDR1 WNHNN and CDR2 SYGVQD (reference sequence). With V trimmed by 4 bases and J by 5 bases, 8 bases remained unmatched. In DNA, the CDR3 is TGCGCCAGCAGTGGGCCGGGACAGGGGATAAACGAGCAGTACTTC. Protein sequence: CASSGPGQGINEQYF.

In nucleotides, the CDR3 is TGTGCCAGCAGCCTAGACATGGGTAATGAAAAACTGTTTTTT. Its translation: CASSLDMGNEKLFF. The chain links TRBV5-8 to TRBJ1-4, with D uncertain. The CDR3 is made up of 14 amino acids. Looked up from germline, CDR1 is SGHTS and CDR2 is YDEGEE. Trimming took off 4 bases at V and 4 bases at J, with 11 bases between the two ends.

J is TRBJ2-1 and V is TRBV30; the D gene is possibly TRBD1 (5 bases). Trimming left V 4 bases short and J 4 bases short, with 5 bases between. The CDR3 is made up of 11 amino acids. Germline V gene data show CDR1 as GTSNPN and CDR2 as SVGIG (reference sequence). CDR3 sequence (DNA): TGTGCCTGGAACAGGTACAATGAGCAGTTCTTC. Translating it yields CAWNRYNEQFF. Drawing the rest from reference TRBV30 and TRBJ2-1, the complete variable domain is SQTIHQWPATLVQPVGSPLSLECTVEGTSNPNLYWYRQAAGRGLQLLFYSVGIGQISSEVPQNLSASRPQDRQFILSSKKLLLSDSGFYLCAWNRYNEQFFGPGTRLTVL.

This clone was found a few times. This chain uses TRBV19 with TRBJ1-2, with a possible D match to TRBD1 (5 bases). Germline CDR1 and CDR2: LNHDA and SQIVND (reference sequence). CDR3 length: 16 amino acids. Trimming pared 7 bases from V and 0 bases from J, leaving 18 bases between. The CDR3 spells CASTPTVPEANYGYTF. CDR3 sequence (DNA): TGTGCCAGTACCCCGACAGTCCCCGAAGCTAACTATGGCTACACCTTC.

This chain uses TRBV7-2 with TRBJ1-1, with D possibly being TRBD1 (6 bases). The ends were cut back, 4 bases at V and 2 bases at J, with 11 bases in the middle. The CDR3 totals 14 residues. CDR1 SGHTA and CDR2 FQGNSA come from the germline V gene. As DNA, the CDR3 is TGTGCCAGCAGCTCCCCGGGGGCCAACACTGAAGCTTTCTTT. Residues: CASSSPGANTEAFF. Full variable domain (outside the CDR3, taken from reference TRBV7-2 and TRBJ1-1): GAGVSQSPSNKVTEKGKDVELRCDPISGHTALYWYRQSLGQGLEFLIYFQGNSAPDKSGLPSDRFSAERTGGSVSTLTIQRTQQEDSAVYLCASSSPGANTEAFFGQGTRLTVV.

This chain connects TRBV5-1 to TRBJ1-1; maybe TRBD1 (6 bases). The CDR3 length is 14 residues. The ends were cut back, 7 bases at V and 5 bases at J, with 18 bases in the middle. CDR1 is SGHRS and CDR2 is YFSETQ in the germline V gene. The CDR3 protein is CASSPGGLGTEAFF. The CDR3 DNA reads as TGCGCCAGCTCGCCGGGGGGGCTGGGGACTGAAGCTTTCTTT.

The chain is built from TRBV9 and TRBJ2-5; possible D gene TRBD2, 5 bases. CDR1 SGDLS and CDR2 YYNGEE come from the germline V gene. The CDR3 covers 14 residues. V gave up 0 bases and J gave up 5 bases, with 11 bases separating them. CDR3 region: CASSVDEGSETQYF. The CDR3 DNA sequence: TGTGCCAGCAGCGTAGACGAGGGTTCTGAGACCCAGTACTTC.

CDR3 loop: CASSLFKEGAYEQYF. CDR3 in DNA: TGTGCCAGCAGTTTATTTAAAGAGGGGGCCTACGAGCAGTACTTC. The chain uses TRBV27 and TRBJ2-7; D perhaps matches TRBD1 (6 bases). Germline assignment: CDR1 MNHEY and CDR2 SMNVEV (reference sequence). The CDR3 runs 15 residues. The V and J ends lost 1 base and 2 bases respectively, with 12 bases between them.